This T cell receptor beta chain was sequenced during a study of shared clonotypes between healthy human individuals. Looking at the study overall: Each donor's CD4 naive and CD4 memory cells filled three plates apiece, CD8 naive two, and CD8 memory one.

About this clone: Its antigen is currently unknown.

Naive-designated CD8 cells lacked CD45RO, were positively enriched for CCR7, and omitted terminally differentiated effector memory CD45RA+ cells. Study findings and constraints: Generally, naive subsets came out with larger estimated richness than memory subsets.

Germline loops: CDR1 ENHRY, CDR2 SYGVKD. The germline V and J ends were trimmed by 3 bases and 3 bases, with 8 bases remaining between them. This CDR3 is built from 14 residues. Profiling relied on immunoSEQ multiplex PCR, and the TCRdb table lists in-frame clones only, not all of them. The sample includes 800,000 or so clones, 95% to 97% of them seen just once. The chain couples TRBV10-3 to TRBJ2-2; D might be TRBD1 (6 bases). This sequence was found in a man aged 25-45 years in good health. The sequenced sample consisted of naive CD8+ T cells sorted from blood. CDR3 amino acids: CAISDQGYTGELFF. In nucleotides, the CDR3 is TGTGCCATCAGTGATCAGGGGTACACCGGGGAGCTGTTTTTT.